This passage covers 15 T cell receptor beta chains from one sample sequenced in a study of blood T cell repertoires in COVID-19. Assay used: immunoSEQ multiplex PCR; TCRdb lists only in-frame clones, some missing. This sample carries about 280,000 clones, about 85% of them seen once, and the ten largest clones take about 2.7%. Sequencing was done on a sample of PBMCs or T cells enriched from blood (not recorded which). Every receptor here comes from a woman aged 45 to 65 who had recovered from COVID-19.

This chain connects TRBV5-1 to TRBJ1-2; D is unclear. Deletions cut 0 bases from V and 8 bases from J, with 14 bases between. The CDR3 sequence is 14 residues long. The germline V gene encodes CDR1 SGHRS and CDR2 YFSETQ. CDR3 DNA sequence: TGCGCCAGCAGCTTGGTTCCAGGCTCCAGGGGCTACACCTTC. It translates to CASSLVPGSRGYTF.

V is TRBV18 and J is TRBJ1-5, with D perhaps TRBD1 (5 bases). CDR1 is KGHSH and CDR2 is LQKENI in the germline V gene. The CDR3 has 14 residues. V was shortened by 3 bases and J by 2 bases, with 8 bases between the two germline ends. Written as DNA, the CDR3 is TGTGCCAGCTCACCGGTACAGGGCAATCAGCCCCAGCATTTT. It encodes CASSPVQGNQPQHF.

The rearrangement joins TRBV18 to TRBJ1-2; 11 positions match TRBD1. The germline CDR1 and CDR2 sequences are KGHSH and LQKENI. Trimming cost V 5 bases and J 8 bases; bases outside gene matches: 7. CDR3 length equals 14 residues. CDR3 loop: CASSSGQGARGYTF. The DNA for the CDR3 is TGTGCCAGCTCATCCGGACAGGGGGCTAGGGGCTACACCTTC.

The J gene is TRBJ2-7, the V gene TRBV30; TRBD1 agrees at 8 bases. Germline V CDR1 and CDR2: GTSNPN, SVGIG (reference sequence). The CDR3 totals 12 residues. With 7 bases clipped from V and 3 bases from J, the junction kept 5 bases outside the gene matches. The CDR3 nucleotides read TGTGCCTCAGGACAGGGATACTACGAGCAGTACTTC. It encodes CASGQGYYEQYF.

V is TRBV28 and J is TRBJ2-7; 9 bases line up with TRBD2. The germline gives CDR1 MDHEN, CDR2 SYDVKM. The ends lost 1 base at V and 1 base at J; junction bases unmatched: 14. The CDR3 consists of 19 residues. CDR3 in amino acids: CASSLFSLGASGASYEQYF. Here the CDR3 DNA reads TGTGCCAGCAGTTTATTCTCTTTGGGTGCTAGCGGGGCTTCCTACGAGCAGTACTTC.

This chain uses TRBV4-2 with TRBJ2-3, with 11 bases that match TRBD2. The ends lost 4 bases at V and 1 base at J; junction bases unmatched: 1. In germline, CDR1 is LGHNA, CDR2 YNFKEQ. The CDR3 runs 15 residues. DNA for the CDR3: TGTGCCAGCAGCCTGACTAGCGGGGGCACAGATACGCAGTATTTT. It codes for CASSLTSGGTDTQYF.

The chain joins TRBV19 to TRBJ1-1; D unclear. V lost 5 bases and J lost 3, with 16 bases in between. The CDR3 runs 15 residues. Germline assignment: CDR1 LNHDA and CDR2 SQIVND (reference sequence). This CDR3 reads CASSLLGGRDTEAFF. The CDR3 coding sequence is TGTGCCAGTAGTTTATTAGGAGGGAGGGACACTGAAGCTTTCTTT. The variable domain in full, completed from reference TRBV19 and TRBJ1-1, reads DGGITQSPKYLFRKEGQNVTLSCEQNLNHDAMYWYRQDPGQGLRLIYYSQIVNDFQKGDIAEGYSVSREKKESFPLTVTSAQKNPTAFYLCASSLLGGRDTEAFFGQGTRLTVV.

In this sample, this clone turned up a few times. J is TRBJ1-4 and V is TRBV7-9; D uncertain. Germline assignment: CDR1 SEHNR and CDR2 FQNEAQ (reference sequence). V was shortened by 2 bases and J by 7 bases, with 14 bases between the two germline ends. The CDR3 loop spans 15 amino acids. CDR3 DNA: TGTGCCAGCAGCTTACCCACAGCGGGGAGTGAAAAACTGTTTTTT. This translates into CASSLPTAGSEKLFF.

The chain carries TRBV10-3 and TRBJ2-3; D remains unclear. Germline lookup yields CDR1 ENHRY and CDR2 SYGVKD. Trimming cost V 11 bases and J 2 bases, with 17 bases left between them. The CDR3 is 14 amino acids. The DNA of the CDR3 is TGTGCCGTATACACCCCCGCACACACAGATACGCAGTATTTT. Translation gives CAVYTPAHTDTQYF.

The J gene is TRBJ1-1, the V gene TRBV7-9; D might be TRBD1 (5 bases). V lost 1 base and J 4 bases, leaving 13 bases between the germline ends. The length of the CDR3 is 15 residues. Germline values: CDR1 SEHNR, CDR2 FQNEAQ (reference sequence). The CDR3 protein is CASSLVGARGTEAFF. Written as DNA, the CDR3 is TGTGCCAGCAGCTTAGTCGGGGCGCGGGGCACTGAAGCTTTCTTT.

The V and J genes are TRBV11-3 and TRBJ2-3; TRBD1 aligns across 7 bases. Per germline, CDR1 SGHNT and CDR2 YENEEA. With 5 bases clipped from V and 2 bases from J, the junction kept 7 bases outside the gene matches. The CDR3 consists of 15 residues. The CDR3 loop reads CASSATGLSTDTQYF. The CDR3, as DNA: TGTGCCAGCAGCGCGACAGGGTTATCCACAGATACGCAGTATTTT.

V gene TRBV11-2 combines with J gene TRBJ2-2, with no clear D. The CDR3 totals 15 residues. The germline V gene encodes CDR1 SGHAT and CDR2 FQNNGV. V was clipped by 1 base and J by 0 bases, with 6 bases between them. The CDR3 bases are TGTGCCAGCAGCTTAGCACTGCCGAACACCGGGGAGCTGTTTTTT. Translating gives CASSLALPNTGELFF.

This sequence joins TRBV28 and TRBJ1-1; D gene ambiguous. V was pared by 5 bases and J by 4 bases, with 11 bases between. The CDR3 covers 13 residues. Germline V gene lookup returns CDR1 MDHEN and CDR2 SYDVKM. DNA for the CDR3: TGTGCCAGCAGTCCCCGCCTAGGCACTGAAGCTTTCTTT. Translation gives CASSPRLGTEAFF.

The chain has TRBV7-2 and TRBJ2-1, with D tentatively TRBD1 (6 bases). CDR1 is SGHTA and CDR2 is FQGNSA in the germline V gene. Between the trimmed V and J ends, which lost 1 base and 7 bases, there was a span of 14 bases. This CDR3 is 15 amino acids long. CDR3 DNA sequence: TGTGCCAGCAGCTTAGTGGCAGGGGAATGGAATGAGCAGTTCTTC. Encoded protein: CASSLVAGEWNEQFF.

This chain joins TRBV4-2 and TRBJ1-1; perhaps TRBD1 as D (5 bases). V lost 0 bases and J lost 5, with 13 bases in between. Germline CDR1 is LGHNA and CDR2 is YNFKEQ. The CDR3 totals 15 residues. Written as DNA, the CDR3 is TGTGCCAGCAGCCAAGATGCCTGGGCAGGGACTGAAGCTTTCTTT. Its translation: CASSQDAWAGTEAFF.